This T cell receptor beta chain is drawn from a study of cytomegalovirus exposure and HLA in healthy donors. General study results and limits: Equally common other TCR beta chains were less clonally expanded than HLA-associated ones, a later analysis found. Cytomegalovirus status was reportedly diagnosed by the classifier with high sensitivity and specificity. Using a false discovery rate of 0.05, a later analysis showed that 16,951 TCR beta sequences were associated with HLA alleles.

Use of 60 Vbeta and 13 Jbeta primers characterized the PCR. Assay used: immunoSEQ multiplex PCR; TCRdb lists only in-frame clones, some missing. Found here are under 100,000 clones, 60% to 80% of them singletons; the top ten hold about 14%. V lost 4 bases and J 2 bases, leaving 15 bases between the germline ends. This CDR3 spans 15 amino acids. Germline assignment: CDR1 SGHRS and CDR2 YFSETQ. A word on this clone: No antigen is known for it.

The sequenced material came from PBMCs. This clonotype originated in a woman in her forties or fifties in good health and CMV-seropositive. V usage is TRBV5-1 and J usage is TRBJ2-5; a possible D gene is TRBD2 (6 bases). The CDR3 spells CASSTAGTQQETQYF. The CDR3 nucleotides read TGCGCCAGCAGCACGGCGGGGACCCAGCAAGAGACCCAGTACTTC.